This record looks at one TCR beta chain sequence and its context. This CDR3 is 12 amino acids long. The trim removed 6 bases at V and 8 bases at J, leaving 3 bases unmatched. Some clones are missing from TCRdb's copy, which holds only in-frame ones; the method was immunoSEQ multiplex PCR. Here the sample spans about 210,000 clones, around 91% being singletons. The sample is drawn from a study of blood T cell repertoires in COVID-19. V usage is TRBV12-3 or TRBV12-4 and J usage is TRBJ1-2, with TRBD1 matching 10 bases. The clonotype originates from a woman aged 40 to 50 with acute or convalescent COVID-19. Sequenced input: peripheral blood. The CDR3 sequence: CASRGTGEGYTF. In DNA form, the CDR3 reads TGTGCCAGCAGAGGGACAGGGGAAGGCTACACCTTC.